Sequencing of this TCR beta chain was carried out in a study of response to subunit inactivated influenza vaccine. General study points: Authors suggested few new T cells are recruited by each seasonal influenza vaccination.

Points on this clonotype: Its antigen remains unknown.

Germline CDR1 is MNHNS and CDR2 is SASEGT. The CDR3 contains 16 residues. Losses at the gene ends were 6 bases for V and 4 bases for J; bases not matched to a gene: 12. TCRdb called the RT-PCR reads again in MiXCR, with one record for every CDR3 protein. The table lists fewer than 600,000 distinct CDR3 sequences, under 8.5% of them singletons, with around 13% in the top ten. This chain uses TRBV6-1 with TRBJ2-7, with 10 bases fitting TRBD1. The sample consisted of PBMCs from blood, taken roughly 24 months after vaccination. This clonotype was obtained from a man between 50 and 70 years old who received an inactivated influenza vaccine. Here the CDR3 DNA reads TGTGCCAGCAGCCAAACGAGACAGGGGGCACGGTACGAGCAGTACTTC. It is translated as CASSQTRQGARYEQYF.